The 30 T cell receptor beta chains below all came from one sample that was sequenced in a study of blood T cell repertoires in COVID-19. Generated by immunoSEQ multiplex PCR, the TCRdb table keeps only in-frame clones and is missing some. The table lists approximately 190,000 clones, around four fifths of them singletons, with around an eighth in the top ten. The sample taken for sequencing was peripheral blood. The receptors stem from a man aged 25 to 45 with active or convalescent COVID-19.

The rearrangement joins TRBV6-6 to TRBJ2-5; D is unclear. Looked up from germline, CDR1 is MNHNY and CDR2 is SVGAGI (reference sequence). The length of the CDR3 is 13 residues. V was pared by 9 bases and J by 1 base, with 12 bases between. CDR3 bases: TGTGCCAGTTCGGTCCAGGCCCAAGAGACCCAGTACTTC. Its translation: CASSVQAQETQYF.

A single count supports this clone. The V call is TRBV18, the J call TRBJ2-1, with TRBD1 matching 8 bases. The germline CDR1 and CDR2 sequences are KGHSH and LQKENI. The CDR3 is 17 amino acids. V lost 0 bases and J lost 7; bases outside the gene matches: 11. For the CDR3, the DNA is TGTGCCAGCTCACCACCGCAGGGGGCGGTCGGATCGAATGAGCAGTTCTTC. As protein: CASSPPQGAVGSNEQFF. Using reference TRBV18 and TRBJ2-1 for the parts outside the CDR3, the full variable domain is NAGVMQNPRHLVRRRGQEARLRCSPMKGHSHVYWYRQLPEEGLKFMVYLQKENIIDESGMPKERFSAEFPKEGPSILRIQQVVRGDSAAYFCASSPPQGAVGSNEQFFGPGTRLTVL.

This sequence joins TRBV7-9 and TRBJ1-3, with D possibly matching TRBD1 (5 bases). This CDR3 region has 15 residues. V was trimmed by 5 bases and J by 0 bases, leaving 11 bases between them. Germline CDR1 SEHNR, CDR2 FQNEAQ (reference sequence). The CDR3 DNA follows: TGTGCCAGCAGCAAAACAGGAAGCTCTGGAAACACCATATATTTT. This sequence encodes CASSKTGSSGNTIYF.

The chain carries TRBV6-6 and TRBJ2-5, with unresolved D. V was pared by 5 bases and J by 5 bases, with 12 bases between. The germline V gene has CDR1 MNHNY and CDR2 SVGAGI (reference sequence). CDR3 length: 13 amino acids. This chain's CDR3 is CASSRTSSETQYF. CDR3 sequence (DNA): TGTGCCAGCAGTCGAACGAGTTCTGAGACCCAGTACTTC.

The chain employs TRBV4-1 and TRBJ2-2, with D possibly matching TRBD1 (6 bases). V lost 0 bases, J lost 2 bases, and 13 bases lay in between. The CDR3 extends over 17 amino acids. CDR1 and CDR2 from the germline V gene are MGHRA and YSYEKL. The CDR3 DNA reads as TGCGCCAGCAGCCAAGAAGATACACAGGGAAACACCGGGGAGCTGTTTTTT. Protein sequence: CASSQEDTQGNTGELFF.

Note on this clone: This same CDR3 is encoded by further DNA sequences in the sample. The J gene is TRBJ1-1, the V gene TRBV12-3 or TRBV12-4; D ambiguous. Trimming took 3 bases from V and 2 from J, leaving 7 bases between them. CDR3 length: 13 residues. CDR3 in amino acids: CASSLGRNTEAFF. The CDR3 DNA follows: TGTGCCAGCAGTTTGGGCAGAAACACTGAAGCTTTCTTT.

The chain links TRBV5-1 to TRBJ1-2; no firm D call. Germline V gene lookup returns CDR1 SGHRS and CDR2 YFSETQ. The CDR3 has 13 residues. The germline V and J ends were trimmed by 7 bases and 7 bases, with 17 bases remaining between them. The CDR3 sequence is CASSRSVGSGYTF. As DNA, the CDR3 is TGCGCCAGCTCTCGGTCGGTAGGGAGTGGCTACACCTTC. Supplemented by reference TRBV5-1 and TRBJ1-2, the full variable domain reads KAGVTQTPRYLIKTRGQQVTLSCSPISGHRSVSWYQQTPGQGLQFLFEYFSETQRNKGNFPGRFSGRQFSNSRSEMNVSTLELGDSALYLCASSRSVGSGYTFGSGTRLTVV.

This chain joins TRBV12-3 or TRBV12-4 and TRBJ1-4, with no clear D. V was pared by 4 bases and J by 8 bases, with 5 bases between. The CDR3 runs to 11 residues. Here the CDR3 DNA reads TGTGCCAGCAGTTCCTTCGAAAAACTGTTTTTT. Encoded protein: CASSSFEKLFF.

This CDR3 reads CASISDPAAYGYTF. The CDR3 DNA sequence: TGTGCCAGCATCTCAGACCCGGCGGCCTATGGCTACACCTTC. The J gene is TRBJ1-2, the V gene TRBV2; no clear D gene. V lost 7 bases and J 4 bases, leaving 16 bases between the germline ends. Germline V gene lookup returns CDR1 SNHLY and CDR2 FYNNEI. The length of the CDR3 is 14 residues. Using reference TRBV2 and TRBJ1-2 for the parts outside the CDR3, the full variable domain is EPEVTQTPSHQVTQMGQEVILRCVPISNHLYFYWYRQILGQKVEFLVSFYNNEISEKSEIFDDQFSVERPDGSNFTLKIRSTKLEDSAMYFCASISDPAAYGYTFGSGTRLTVV.

This clone was observed a few times. The chain uses TRBV5-8 and TRBJ2-7; D is ambiguous. The CDR3 totals 12 residues. Trimming took 1 base from V and 5 from J, leaving 7 bases between them. The germline gives CDR1 SGHTS, CDR2 YDEGEE. The CDR3 sequence: CASSLSSDEQYF. The DNA for the CDR3 is TGTGCCAGCAGCTTGTCTTCGGACGAGCAGTACTTC. The whole variable domain, filled in from reference TRBV5-8 and TRBJ2-7, reads EAGVTQSPTHLIKTRGQQATLRCSPISGHTSVYWYQQALGLGLQFLLWYDEGEERNRGNFPPRFSGRQFPNYSSELNVNALELEDSALYLCASSLSSDEQYFGPGTRLTVT.

The rearrangement uses TRBV10-3 and TRBJ1-1; D not certain. Germline V gene data show CDR1 as ENHRY and CDR2 as SYGVKD. Trimming pared 6 bases from V and 1 base from J, leaving 9 bases between. This CDR3 contains 13 residues. CDR3 DNA sequence: TGTGCCATCAGGACGACGGGGAACACTGAAGCTTTCTTT. As protein: CAIRTTGNTEAFF.

This clone was detected only once. The V gene is TRBV29-1, the J gene TRBJ1-2, with 12 bases that match TRBD1. Per the germline V gene, CDR1 is SQVTM and CDR2 is ANQGSEA. The junction had 10 bases not matched to a gene; V was cut back by 6 bases and J by 8 bases. The CDR3 has 14 residues. CDR3 bases: TGCAGCGTCAATCCGGGACAGGGGGCTCGCGGCTACACCTTC. This encodes CSVNPGQGARGYTF.

This clone was seen only a few times. The chain employs TRBV19 and TRBJ2-5; TRBD2 matches 7 bases. V shed 7 bases, J shed 4 bases, and the junction held 12 bases outside the gene matches. CDR1 LNHDA and CDR2 SQIVND come from the germline V gene (reference sequence). The CDR3 runs to 15 residues. The CDR3 DNA reads as TGTGCCAGTAAAGGGAGCGGGGCCCCCGGAGAGACCCAGTACTTC. Translating it yields CASKGSGAPGETQYF. Drawing the rest from reference TRBV19 and TRBJ2-5, the complete variable domain is DGGITQSPKYLFRKEGQNVTLSCEQNLNHDAMYWYRQDPGQGLRLIYYSQIVNDFQKGDIAEGYSVSREKKESFPLTVTSAQKNPTAFYLCASKGSGAPGETQYFGPGTRLLVL.

The rearrangement joins TRBV6-5 to TRBJ2-7, with a weak D call TRBD1 (6 bases). CDR3 length: 13 residues. Germline-derived CDR1 and CDR2 are MNHEY and SVGAGI. V lost 6 bases and J lost 2, with 11 bases in between. The CDR3 DNA reads TGTGCCAGCAGGATGACAGGTGCCTACGAGCAGTACGTC. Translation gives CASRMTGAYEQYV.

The V gene is TRBV6-4, the J gene TRBJ2-3; tentative D call: TRBD2 (7 bases). The CDR3 totals 15 residues. The V gene lost 2 bases and the J gene lost 0 bases, with 9 bases spanning the gap. CDR1 and CDR2 from the germline V gene are MRHNA and SNTAGT. CDR3 region: CASSDGGASTDTQYF. DNA of the CDR3: TGTGCCAGCAGTGACGGGGGGGCTAGCACAGATACGCAGTATTTT.

The chain links TRBV28 to TRBJ2-6, with 8 bases that match TRBD1. The CDR3 is 19 amino acids. Germline lookup yields CDR1 MDHEN and CDR2 SYDVKM. V dropped 7 bases and J dropped 0; count of bases not matched to a gene: 14. The CDR3 DNA follows: TGTGCCAGCACCCTCCGGGACAGGAAACTATACTCTGGGGCCAACGTCCTGACTTTC. This sequence encodes CASTLRDRKLYSGANVLTF.

The chain employs TRBV6-5 and TRBJ2-5; D possibly corresponds to TRBD1 (8 bases). CDR3 length: 15 residues. Germline V lookup: CDR1 MNHEY, CDR2 SVGAGI. Trimming cost V 7 bases and J 5 bases, with 20 bases left between them. The CDR3 DNA reads as TGTGCCAGCACCTCGACAGGGGAGGGGTTGGAGACCCAGTACTTC. The encoded protein is CASTSTGEGLETQYF.

This chain connects TRBV7-2 to TRBJ2-5; weak D call: TRBD1 (6 bases). The CDR3 runs to 16 residues. V was cut by 5 bases and J by 4 bases, with 20 bases left in between. Germline CDR1 is SGHTA and CDR2 is FQGNSA. The CDR3 sequence: CASSPSTGSVRETQYF. The CDR3 DNA is TGTGCCAGCAGCCCGTCAACAGGGTCTGTACGAGAGACCCAGTACTTC.

The V gene is TRBV5-1, the J gene TRBJ1-4; D unclear. Per germline, CDR1 SGHRS and CDR2 YFSETQ. CDR3 length: 15 residues. V gave up 4 bases and J gave up 4 bases, with 14 bases separating them. The CDR3 region is CASSIAGGLNEKLFF. The CDR3 bases are TGCGCCAGCAGCATCGCGGGAGGACTTAATGAAAAACTGTTTTTT.

This clone showed up just a few times. DNA for the CDR3: TGTGCCTGGAATGCAGGACTAGCGGGAGTAAAACCCAATGAGCAGTTCTTC. Its protein product is CAWNAGLAGVKPNEQFF. The chain carries TRBV30 and TRBJ2-1; 13 nucleotides align to TRBD2. CDR3 length: 17 residues. Germline V gene lookup returns CDR1 GTSNPN and CDR2 SVGIG (reference sequence). The ends lost 4 bases at V and 6 bases at J; junction bases unmatched: 12.

V usage is TRBV30 and J usage is TRBJ1-2, with D perhaps TRBD1 (5 bases). This CDR3 comprises 14 residues. Germline-derived CDR1 and CDR2 are GTSNPN and SVGIG (reference sequence). V dropped 2 bases and J dropped 0 bases, with 10 bases sitting between them. The CDR3 is CAWSHRGTNYGYTF. For the CDR3, the DNA is TGTGCCTGGAGTCATAGGGGCACTAACTATGGCTACACCTTC.

This chain connects TRBV30 to TRBJ1-2; D is possibly TRBD1 (5 bases). The CDR3 length is 11 residues. Trimming took 3 bases from V and 7 from J, leaving 9 bases between them. Germline V gene lookup returns CDR1 GTSNPN and CDR2 SVGIG (reference sequence). The CDR3 DNA reads TGTGCCTGGAGCGCAGGGTCTGGCTACACCTTC. The encoded protein is CAWSAGSGYTF.

Concerning this clone: The sample carries other DNA sequences with the same CDR3. The chain couples TRBV9 to TRBJ2-7; the D gene is possibly TRBD1 (5 bases). CDR3 length equals 14 residues. Trimming removed 0 bases from V and 2 bases from J, with 9 bases in between. CDR1 is SGDLS and CDR2 is YYNGEE in the germline V gene. This CDR3 reads CASSVGTGAYEQYF. CDR3 bases: TGTGCCAGCAGCGTAGGTACAGGAGCCTACGAGCAGTACTTC. The whole variable domain, remainder taken from reference TRBV9 and TRBJ2-7, is DSGVTQTPKHLITATGQRVTLRCSPRSGDLSVYWYQQSLDQGLQFLIQYYNGEERAKGNILERFSAQQFPDLHSELNLSSLELGDSALYFCASSVGTGAYEQYFGPGTRLTVT.

The rearrangement links TRBV6-5 to TRBJ2-1; 9 bases match TRBD2. V lost 10 bases, J lost 8 bases, and 12 bases stayed unmatched. The CDR3 extends over 14 amino acids. The germline CDR1 and CDR2 sequences are MNHEY and SVGAGI. CDR3 DNA sequence: TGTGCCACCGACAGGGCTAGCGGGATATATGAGCAGTTCTTC. Its protein is CATDRASGIYEQFF.

The rearrangement uses TRBV19 and TRBJ1-1, with TRBD1 identical over 7 bases. Looked up from germline, CDR1 is LNHDA and CDR2 is SQIVND (reference sequence). This CDR3 spans 13 amino acids. After removal of 3 bases from V and 4 bases from J, the junction contained 2 bases not matched to a gene. The CDR3 DNA is TGTGCCAGTAGTATTGAGGGGGCCACTGAAGCTTTCTTT. Translation gives CASSIEGATEAFF.

The V and J genes are TRBV19 and TRBJ1-1, with D tentatively TRBD1 (6 bases). The germline gives CDR1 LNHDA, CDR2 SQIVND (reference sequence). V lost 6 bases, J lost 0 bases, and 11 bases lay in between. The CDR3 runs to 14 residues. CDR3 sequence reads: CASRRDTLNTEAFF. Here the CDR3 DNA reads TGTGCCAGTAGGAGGGACACTTTGAACACTGAAGCTTTCTTT.

This rearrangement joins TRBV9 to TRBJ1-6; a weak D match, TRBD1 (6 bases). V was pared by 0 bases and J by 0 bases, with 16 bases between. The CDR3 totals 19 residues. Germline V lookup: CDR1 SGDLS, CDR2 YYNGEE. CDR3 loop: CASSVAPAGELSYNSPLHF. CDR3 bases: TGTGCCAGCAGCGTAGCTCCGGCAGGGGAACTCTCCTATAATTCACCCCTCCACTTT.

The chain uses TRBV24-1 and TRBJ1-6, with D tentatively TRBD1 (6 bases). Trimming left V 3 bases short and J 7 bases short, with 9 bases between. The CDR3 runs 14 residues. From germline, CDR1 is KGHDR and CDR2 SFDVKD. The CDR3 spells CATSDNRVNSPLHF. Written as DNA, the CDR3 is TGTGCCACCAGTGATAACAGGGTAAATTCACCCCTCCACTTT.

This clone was observed a handful of times. The rearrangement links TRBV18 to TRBJ1-2; tentatively, D is TRBD1 (5 bases). From germline, CDR1 is KGHSH and CDR2 LQKENI. V shed 6 bases and J shed 4 bases, with 15 bases lying between them. CDR3 length: 14 amino acids. This CDR3 reads CASSSVEQVYGYTF. DNA for the CDR3: TGTGCCAGCTCCTCCGTGGAACAGGTCTATGGCTACACCTTC.

This chain links TRBV11-3 with TRBJ1-6; 8 bases are shared with TRBD1. Trimming cost V 3 bases and J 10 bases; bases outside gene matches: 8. The CDR3 is 15 residues long. Germline CDR1 is SGHNT and CDR2 is YENEEA. The CDR3 protein is CASSFRGPGESPLHF. The CDR3, as DNA: TGTGCCAGCAGCTTCAGGGGGCCGGGAGAATCACCCCTCCACTTT.